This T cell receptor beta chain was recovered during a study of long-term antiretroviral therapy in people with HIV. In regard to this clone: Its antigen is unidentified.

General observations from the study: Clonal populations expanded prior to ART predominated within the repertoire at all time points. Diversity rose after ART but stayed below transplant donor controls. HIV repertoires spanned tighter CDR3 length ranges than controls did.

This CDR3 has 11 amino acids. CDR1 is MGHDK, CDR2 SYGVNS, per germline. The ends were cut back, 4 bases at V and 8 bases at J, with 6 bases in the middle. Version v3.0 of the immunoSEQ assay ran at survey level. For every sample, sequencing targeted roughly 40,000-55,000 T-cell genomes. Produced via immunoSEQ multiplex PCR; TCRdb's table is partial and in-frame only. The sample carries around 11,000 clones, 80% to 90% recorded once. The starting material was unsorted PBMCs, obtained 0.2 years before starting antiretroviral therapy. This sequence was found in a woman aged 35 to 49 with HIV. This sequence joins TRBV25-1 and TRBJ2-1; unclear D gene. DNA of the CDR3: TGTGCCAGCAGTGTATCCCATGAGCAGTTCTTC. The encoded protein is CASSVSHEQFF.